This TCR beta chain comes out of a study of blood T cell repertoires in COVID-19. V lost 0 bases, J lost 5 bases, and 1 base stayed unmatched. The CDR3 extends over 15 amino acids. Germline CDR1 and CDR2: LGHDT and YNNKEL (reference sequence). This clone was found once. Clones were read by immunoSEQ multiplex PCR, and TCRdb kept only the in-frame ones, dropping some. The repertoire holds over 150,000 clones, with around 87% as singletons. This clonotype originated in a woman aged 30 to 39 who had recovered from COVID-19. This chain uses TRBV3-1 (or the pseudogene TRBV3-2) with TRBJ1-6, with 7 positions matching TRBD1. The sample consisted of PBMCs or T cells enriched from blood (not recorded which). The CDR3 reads CASSQDTGDNSPLHF. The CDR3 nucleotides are TGTGCCAGCAGCCAAGACACAGGGGATAATTCACCCCTCCACTTT.